The 10 T cell receptor beta chains given below trace back to one sample, sequenced in a study of T cells in Graves' hyperthyroidism and ophthalmopathy. Amplified TCR beta CDR3 regions came from RNA transcripts. The study used the HTBI primer set for a first-round RT-PCR of the TCR CDR3. TCRdb called the multiplex PCR reads again in MiXCR, with one record for every CDR3 protein. The sample comprises about 570,000 distinct CDR3 sequences, about 15% of which are singletons, and around 13% rests with the top ten. The sequenced sample was blood. All receptors derive from a woman between 35 and 50 years old with Graves' hyperthyroidism.

This clonotype was counted at least ten times. V usage is TRBV28 and J usage is TRBJ2-2; D gene ambiguous. Germline CDR1 reads MDHEN; CDR2 reads SYDVKM. V lost 2 bases, J lost 3 bases, and 7 bases lay in between. The CDR3 runs to 14 residues. This chain's CDR3 is CASSLGQDTGELFF. DNA for the CDR3: TGTGCCAGCAGTTTAGGGCAAGACACCGGGGAGCTGTTTTTT.

This clonotype was seen a few times. V is TRBV20-1 and J is TRBJ1-4; 7 bases match TRBD1. Germline lookup yields CDR1 DFQATT and CDR2 SNEGSKA (reference sequence). CDR3 length equals 12 residues. CDR3 residues: CRGGRLNEKLFF. CDR3 DNA sequence: TGCAGAGGGGGCAGACTTAATGAAAAACTGTTTTTT.

This clonotype was detected only a few times. This chain links TRBV7-9 with TRBJ2-7, with TRBD2 identical over 9 bases. Unmatched junction bases numbered 20, after V lost 5 bases and J lost 3 bases. Germline V gives CDR1 SEHNR, CDR2 FQNEAQ (reference sequence). The CDR3 loop spans 19 amino acids. For the CDR3, the DNA is TGTGCCAGCAGCCCCGGTAGTGCGCTTGGAGCGGGAGGTCGCTACGAGCAGTACTTC. It encodes CASSPGSALGAGGRYEQYF.

As regards this clonotype: An end of the junction does not agree with germline; a read error may underlie this. This chain uses TRBV7-3 with TRBJ2-1, with a possible D match to TRBD2 (6 bases). Per germline, CDR1 SGHTA and CDR2 FQGTGA. The CDR3 spans 12 residues. The DNA for the CDR3 is TGTGTCAGCAGCCAACCGGGACTTGAACCGTTCTTC. It is translated as CVSSQPGLEPFF.

The chain couples TRBV18 to TRBJ1-1; unclear D gene. The CDR3 totals 15 residues. The V and J ends lost 2 bases and 1 base respectively, with 11 bases between them. Germline loops: CDR1 KGHSH, CDR2 LQKENI. CDR3 in DNA: TGTGCCAGCTCACCAGTAAGGGCAGAGAACACTGAAGCTTTCTTT. Translated, it gives CASSPVRAENTEAFF. The whole variable domain, filled in from reference TRBV18 and TRBJ1-1, reads NAGVMQNPRHLVRRRGQEARLRCSPMKGHSHVYWYRQLPEEGLKFMVYLQKENIIDESGMPKERFSAEFPKEGPSILRIQQVVRGDSAAYFCASSPVRAENTEAFFGQGTRLTVV.

This clonotype was recorded many times. The chain is built from TRBV12-3 or TRBV12-4 and TRBJ2-6; TRBD1 agrees at 7 bases. The trim removed 6 bases at V and 1 base at J, leaving 6 bases unmatched. CDR3 size: 16 residues. The chain's CDR3 is CASSYDRVSGANVLTF. As DNA, the CDR3 is TGTGCCAGCAGCTACGACAGGGTGTCTGGGGCCAACGTCCTGACTTTC.

This clonotype has ten or more counts. The V call is TRBV5-1, the J call TRBJ2-3, with 11 bases lining up with TRBD2. The CDR3 contains 16 residues. With V trimmed by 4 bases and J by 0 bases, 4 bases remained unmatched. Germline V gives CDR1 SGHRS, CDR2 YFSETQ. CDR3: CASSRRLAGSTDTQYF. The CDR3 region has the DNA TGCGCCAGCAGCCGAAGACTAGCGGGAAGCACAGATACGCAGTATTTT. The variable domain in full, completed from reference TRBV5-1 and TRBJ2-3, reads KAGVTQTPRYLIKTRGQQVTLSCSPISGHRSVSWYQQTPGQGLQFLFEYFSETQRNKGNFPGRFSGRQFSNSRSEMNVSTLELGDSALYLCASSRRLAGSTDTQYFGPGTRLTVL.

Turning to this clonotype: Just one base apart from a much larger clone, this may be a read error. The V gene is TRBV18, the J gene TRBJ1-4; 11 bases agree with TRBD1. Per germline, CDR1 KGHSH and CDR2 LQKENI. The CDR3 has 15 amino acids. CDR3 in DNA: TGTGCCAGCTCACCTCGGACAGGGGGCGATGAAAAACTGCTTTTT. This codes for CASSPRTGGDEKLLF.

This clonotype was seen repeatedly, ten times or more. The chain is built from TRBV27 and TRBJ2-5; D gene uncertain. Trimming stripped 8 bases from V and 0 bases from J, with 13 bases between. Germline CDR1 is MNHEY and CDR2 is SMNVEV (reference sequence). This CDR3 is built from 14 residues. CDR3 nucleotides: TGTGCCAGCTCCACCAGAGCCTACCAAGAGACCCAGTACTTC. Translated, it gives CASSTRAYQETQYF.

The chain joins TRBV20-1 to TRBJ2-1; D perhaps matches TRBD2 (6 bases). There are 13 residues in the CDR3. The germline gives CDR1 DFQATT, CDR2 SNEGSKA (reference sequence). Trimming removed 1 base at V and 9 bases at J, with 13 bases between. In DNA form, the CDR3 reads TGCAGTGCTAGAGGAAGACTAGTTAGTGAGCAGTTCTTC. It is translated as CSARGRLVSEQFF.